This TCR beta chain emerged from a study of PD-1 blockade in classical Hodgkin lymphoma. Study results and limitations: Partial responders and progressors had significantly lower baseline TCR diversity. Newly diagnosed patients reportedly had lower baseline TCR diversity than healthy donors. Initiation of nivolumab under 1 year after ASCT led to exclusion of patients.

Relapse was seen in all patients after autologous stem cell transplantation, and brentuximab vedotin exposure was variable. Patients had relapsed/refractory classical Hodgkin lymphoma with complete response, partial response or progressive disease as best response. Notes on this clone: As yet, its antigen is unknown.

The method was immunoSEQ multiplex PCR; TCRdb's version includes in-frame clones alone and lacks a portion of them. The sample holds about 97,000 clones, over 80% seen once. Germline-derived CDR1 and CDR2 are MNHEY and SMNVEV (reference sequence). V lost 6 bases, J lost 1 base, and 10 bases lay in between. The CDR3 has 14 amino acids. This chain uses TRBV27 with TRBJ2-1; maybe TRBD2 (6 bases). Specimen: peripheral blood mononuclear cells (PBMCs), collected at baseline. The receptor's source is a human donor with classical Hodgkin lymphoma. In DNA form, the CDR3 reads TGTGCCAGCAGAGGAGGGCCTTCCTACAATGAGCAGTTCTTC. Translation gives CASRGGPSYNEQFF.